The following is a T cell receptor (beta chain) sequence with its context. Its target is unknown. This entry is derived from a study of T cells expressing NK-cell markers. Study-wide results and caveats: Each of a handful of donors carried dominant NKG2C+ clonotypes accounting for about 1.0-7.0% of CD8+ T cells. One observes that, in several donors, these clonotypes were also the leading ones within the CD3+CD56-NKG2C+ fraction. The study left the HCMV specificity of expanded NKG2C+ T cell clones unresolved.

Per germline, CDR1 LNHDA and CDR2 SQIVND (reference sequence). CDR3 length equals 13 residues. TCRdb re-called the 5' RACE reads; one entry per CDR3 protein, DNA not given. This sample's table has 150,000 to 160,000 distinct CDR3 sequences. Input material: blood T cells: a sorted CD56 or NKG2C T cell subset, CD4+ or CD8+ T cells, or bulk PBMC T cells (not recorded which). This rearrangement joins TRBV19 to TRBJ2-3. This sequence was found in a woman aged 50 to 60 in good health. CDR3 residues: CASRELWADTQYF.